This TCR beta chain was sequenced for a study of vaccination and CD4 T cells after COVID-19. Cultured CD4+ T cell DNA was sequenced using the Oncomine TCR Beta short-read assay. It was cultured CD4+ T cells from which genomic DNA was extracted. TCRdb reprocessed the PCR reads via MiXCR and lists one record per CDR3 protein. The sample includes some 11,000 distinct CDR3 sequences, under 35% of them seen just once. The sample holds a few counts of this clonotype. The antigen remains undetermined. Treatment meaning: roughly 10-day PBMC culture with coronavirus spike peptide pools or control peptides (ViraFEST assay). CD4+ T-cell collection from the unexposed donor predated the COVID-19 pandemic (2011-2018). The V and J ends lost 2 bases and 0 bases respectively, with 5 bases between them. The CDR3 consists of 13 residues. Germline CDR1 MNHEY, CDR2 SVGEGT.

The rearrangement links TRBV6-2 or TRBV6-3 to TRBJ2-7; D is perhaps TRBD1 or TRBD2 (5 bases each). The material sequenced was CD4+ T cells from blood, cultured in vitro. This receptor was obtained from a human donor in good health. CDR3 coding DNA: TGTGCCAGCAGTTACGGGACCTCCTACGAGCAGTACTTC. It translates to CASSYGTSYEQYF.